These 8 T cell receptor beta chains originate from one sample sequenced in a study of PD-1 blockade in classical Hodgkin lymphoma. No patient escaped relapse after autologous stem cell transplantation, and brentuximab vedotin exposure varied. Produced via immunoSEQ multiplex PCR; TCRdb's table is partial and in-frame only. The profile shows 45,000 to 55,000 clones, around 78% of them singletons. The sequencing used peripheral blood mononuclear cells (PBMCs), collected before the second cycle of nivolumab. The receptors come from a human donor with classical Hodgkin lymphoma.

V gene TRBV29-1 combines with J gene TRBJ1-1, with D possibly being TRBD1 (6 bases). The CDR3 runs to 13 residues. Germline CDR1 is SQVTM and CDR2 is ANQGSEA. V was shortened by 5 bases and J by 4 bases, with 14 bases between the two germline ends. The CDR3 nucleotides are TGCAGCGTTAACGTACAGGGTGCCACTGAAGCTTTCTTT. It codes for CSVNVQGATEAFF.

This clone was detected a few times. CDR3 residues: CASSIRGTLEPSYEQYF. CDR3 coding DNA: TGTGCCAGTAGTATTCGAGGCACACTCGAGCCTTCCTACGAGCAGTACTTC. The chain uses TRBV19 and TRBJ2-7; D is uncertain. The CDR3 has 17 residues. V lost 3 bases and J 1 base, leaving 19 bases between the germline ends. Germline lookup yields CDR1 LNHDA and CDR2 SQIVND (reference sequence).

The chain is built from TRBV7-2 and TRBJ1-1, with a possible D match to TRBD1 (6 bases). The CDR3 has 15 residues. With 1 base removed from V and 5 bases from J, the gap between germline ends came to 14 bases. Germline V gene lookup returns CDR1 SGHTA and CDR2 FQGNSA. The CDR3 nucleotides are TGTGCCAGCAGCTTAGACAGGGCTGGGAGGACTGAAGCTTTCTTT. Residues: CASSLDRAGRTEAFF.

This clone was counted between two and nine times. This chain links TRBV6-5 with TRBJ2-5; D call uncertain. V dropped 5 bases and J dropped 2 bases, with 12 bases sitting between them. Germline V gene data show CDR1 as MNHEY and CDR2 as SVGAGI. The CDR3 is 14 residues long. The DNA of the CDR3 is TGTGCCAGCAGTCGCGCTGGCGGACAAGAGACCCAGTACTTC. Protein: CASSRAGGQETQYF.

This clone has more than one count but fewer than ten. The chain has TRBV2 and TRBJ2-7; D ambiguous. Germline CDR1 is SNHLY and CDR2 is FYNNEI. V was trimmed by 7 bases and J by 6 bases, leaving 13 bases between them. The CDR3 has 12 amino acids. Here the CDR3 reads CASNSVVGEQYF. CDR3 coding DNA: TGTGCCAGCAACAGCGTCGTTGGCGAGCAGTACTTC.

The chain joins TRBV7-8 to TRBJ2-7; 7 bases line up with TRBD1. The CDR3 sequence is 16 residues long. Germline V gene lookup returns CDR1 SGHVS and CDR2 FQNEAQ. With V trimmed by 5 bases and J by 3 bases, 13 bases remained unmatched. CDR3 residues: CASSIPDRSFRYEQYF. CDR3 DNA sequence: TGTGCCAGCAGCATCCCGGACAGGTCGTTTCGCTACGAGCAGTACTTC.

The chain employs TRBV10-3 and TRBJ1-2; TRBD1 might be the D (5 bases). V lost 8 bases and J lost 3, with 13 bases in between. In germline, CDR1 is ENHRY, CDR2 SYGVKD. CDR3 length equals 13 residues. In DNA, the CDR3 is TGTGCCATCCGAGGCAGGGTCGACTATGGCTACACCTTC. Translated, it gives CAIRGRVDYGYTF.

V usage is TRBV27 and J usage is TRBJ1-4; 9 bases fit TRBD1. The CDR3 loop spans 18 amino acids. From germline, CDR1 is MNHEY and CDR2 SMNVEV (reference sequence). Trimming took 0 bases from V and 7 from J; bases not matched to a gene: 12. For the CDR3, the DNA is TGTGCCAGCAGTTTATCTCCCGGGACAGGGTGGCGTGGTGAAAAACTGTTTTTT. Amino acids: CASSLSPGTGWRGEKLFF.